Following are 28 T cell receptor beta chains from one sample sequenced in a study of spatial heterogeneity in lung cancer. TCRdb called the 5' RACE reads again in MiXCR, with one record for every CDR3 protein. The sample holds about 13,000 distinct CDR3 sequences, about 5.6% seen once. As to time point: sample taken at primary tumor resection. General study points: Counts of expanded alpha and beta TCRs within tumors tracked the tumor nonsynonymous mutation count.

Which antigens these TCRs recognize remains unknown. The material was lung tumor tissue, obtained at surgery. These receptors all stem from a female donor with early-stage non-small cell lung cancer.

This rearrangement joins TRBV6-5 to TRBJ2-7; D unclear. CDR1 and CDR2 from the germline V gene are MNHEY and SVGAGI. CDR3 size: 13 residues. V lost 6 bases, J lost 2 bases, and 11 bases lay in between. CDR3 nucleotide sequence: TGTGCCAGCAGGTCTACTGGGACCTACGAGCAGTACTTC. Amino acids: CASRSTGTYEQYF.

This clonotype was seen many times. The CDR3 loop is CASRSRGTEAFF. DNA for the CDR3: TGTGCCAGCAGGTCCAGGGGCACTGAAGCTTTCTTT. This sequence joins TRBV5-5 and TRBJ1-1, with a weak D call TRBD1 (6 bases). This CDR3 has 12 residues. Between the trimmed V and J ends, which lost 5 bases and 4 bases, there was a span of 9 bases. The germline V gene encodes CDR1 SGHKS and CDR2 YYEKEE (reference sequence).

This clonotype has a count of ten or more. The rearrangement links TRBV7-9 to TRBJ1-5, with 7 bases that match TRBD1. The CDR3 consists of 12 residues. With V trimmed by 7 bases and J by 10 bases, 7 bases remained unmatched. Germline V lookup: CDR1 SEHNR, CDR2 FQNEAQ (reference sequence). In DNA form, the CDR3 reads TGTGCCAGCACCAGGGGGTCTGGTCCCCAGCATTTT. It yields the protein CASTRGSGPQHF.

Points on this clonotype: Relative to the germline gene, one junction end is altered; a read error may explain this. The rearrangement uses TRBV29-1 and TRBJ2-5, with TRBD1 matching 7 bases. Germline assignment: CDR1 SQVTM and CDR2 ANQGSEA. The CDR3 length is 17 residues. This CDR3 reads CSVEGGYVGTAQETQYF. As DNA, the CDR3 is TGCAGCGTTGAAGGAGGGTATGTCGGGACAGCTCAAGAGACCCAGTATTTC.

By sample fraction, this clonotype is medium-sized. V is TRBV4-2 and J is TRBJ2-1; 9 bases align to TRBD2. The CDR3 contains 15 residues. Unmatched junction bases numbered 8, after V lost 1 base and J lost 10 bases. Looked up from germline, CDR1 is LGHNA and CDR2 is YNFKEQ. Written as DNA, the CDR3 is TGTGCCAGCAGCCAAGGAGTAGCGGGGGAGACAGAGCAGTTCTTC. It specifies CASSQGVAGETEQFF.

This clonotype came up a few times. The CDR3 bases are TGCAGTGCTAGTAAGGGGGGAGGCAATCAGCCCCAGCATTTT. As protein: CSASKGGGNQPQHF. V usage is TRBV20-1 and J usage is TRBJ1-5, with a weak D call TRBD1 (6 bases). Trimming took off 3 bases at V and 2 bases at J, with 11 bases between the two ends. In germline, CDR1 is DFQATT, CDR2 SNEGSKA (reference sequence). This CDR3 region has 14 residues.

This clonotype was seen a few times. The chain uses TRBV7-8 and TRBJ2-4; no clear D gene. Germline V gene lookup returns CDR1 SGHVS and CDR2 FQNEAQ. With 4 bases removed from V and 0 bases from J, the gap between germline ends came to 16 bases. The CDR3 contains 17 residues. CDR3 protein: CASSSQRNILAKNIQYF. The DNA of the CDR3 is TGTGCCAGCAGCTCGCAGAGAAACATACTAGCCAAAAACATTCAGTACTTC.

This clonotype ranks as medium-sized. The V call is TRBV6-6, the J call TRBJ1-3, with 10 bases matching TRBD1. Germline lookup yields CDR1 MNHNY and CDR2 SVGAGI (reference sequence). The trim removed 2 bases at V and 0 bases at J, leaving 7 bases unmatched. There are 18 residues in the CDR3. The CDR3 DNA reads as TGTGCCAGCAGTTACGACAGGGGGCTGAAGAGCTCTGGAAACACCATATATTTT. Residues: CASSYDRGLKSSGNTIYF.

This clonotype was seen repeatedly, ten times or more. The chain is built from TRBV19 and TRBJ1-5; the D gene is possibly TRBD1 (6 bases). The V gene lost 5 bases and the J gene lost 6 bases, with 17 bases spanning the gap. The CDR3 sequence is 15 residues long. The germline gives CDR1 LNHDA, CDR2 SQIVND (reference sequence). CDR3 in DNA: TGTGCCAGTAGTGTGGGACATCAGGGGCTTCAGCCCCAGCATTTT. Its translation: CASSVGHQGLQPQHF.

This clonotype has ten or more counts. This chain links TRBV6-2 or TRBV6-3 with TRBJ2-4, with TRBD2 as a possible D gene (6 bases). The V gene's germline CDR1 is MNHEY and CDR2 SVGEGT. V lost 2 bases and J 5 bases, leaving 13 bases between the germline ends. This CDR3 is built from 15 residues. This CDR3 is CASSYPPGLENIQYF. CDR3 in DNA: TGTGCCAGCAGTTACCCGCCGGGACTTGAAAACATTCAGTACTTC.

This clonotype was detected ten times or more. This CDR3 is CATLTGPNTGELFF. Here the CDR3 DNA reads TGCGCCACCTTAACGGGGCCGAACACCGGGGAGCTGTTTTTT. V is TRBV5-1 and J is TRBJ2-2, with D perhaps matching TRBD1 or TRBD2 (5 bases each). Trimming removed 9 bases from V and 0 bases from J, with 12 bases in between. CDR3 length: 14 residues. Germline CDR1 is SGHRS and CDR2 is YFSETQ.

In its sample, this clonotype was seen many times. The chain recombines TRBV20-1 with TRBJ1-2; a weak D match, TRBD1 (5 bases). The CDR3 is 13 amino acids. V lost 4 bases and J lost 3, with 12 bases in between. CDR1 and CDR2 from the germline V gene are DFQATT and SNEGSKA (reference sequence). The chain's CDR3 is CSAMPPGYYGYTF. CDR3 in DNA: TGCAGTGCTATGCCCCCAGGGTACTATGGCTACACCTTC.

This clonotype was seen many times. The CDR3 protein is CASSPMGTQETQYF. The CDR3 region has the DNA TGTGCCAGCTCACCAATGGGGACACAAGAGACCCAGTACTTC. This rearrangement joins TRBV18 to TRBJ2-5; D might be TRBD1 (6 bases). The CDR3 length is 14 residues. Germline CDR1 reads KGHSH; CDR2 reads LQKENI. V lost 2 bases to trimming and J lost 2 bases, with 9 bases between them. Combining the CDR3 with reference TRBV18 and TRBJ2-5 gives the whole variable domain NAGVMQNPRHLVRRRGQEARLRCSPMKGHSHVYWYRQLPEEGLKFMVYLQKENIIDESGMPKERFSAEFPKEGPSILRIQQVVRGDSAAYFCASSPMGTQETQYFGPGTRLLVL.

This clonotype was found many times. The CDR3 coding sequence is TGTGCCAGCAGTCCCACAGGGGTGGGTCGAGCTTTCTTT. Amino acids: CASSPTGVGRAFF. J is TRBJ1-1 and V is TRBV12-3 or TRBV12-4, with 7 nucleotides matching TRBD1. This CDR3 is built from 13 residues. V lost 5 bases to trimming and J lost 10 bases; unmatched junction nucleotides: 10.

This clonotype is judged medium-sized. The rearrangement uses TRBV6-2 or TRBV6-3 and TRBJ2-6; the D gene is possibly TRBD1 (5 bases). The germline V gene encodes CDR1 MNHEY and CDR2 SVGEGT. Trimming stripped 1 base from V and 0 bases from J, with 13 bases between. This CDR3 has 18 amino acids. CDR3 bases: TGTGCCAGCAGTTACTTAGACAGAGTCAACTCTGGGGCCAACGTCCTGACTTTC. Residues: CASSYLDRVNSGANVLTF.

There are many counts of this clonotype. CDR3 sequence reads: CASSVRTGNSPLHF. The CDR3 DNA reads TGTGCCAGCAGTGTACGGACTGGGAATTCACCCCTCCACTTT. The V and J genes are TRBV28 and TRBJ1-6; no definite D call. V shed 5 bases and J shed 7 bases, with 12 bases lying between them. This CDR3 has 14 amino acids. Germline CDR1 MDHEN, CDR2 SYDVKM.

In regard to this clonotype: It may be a read error: a sequence one base away is much more abundant. Since the CDR3 does not end with the conserved phenylalanine or tryptophan, this likely comes from a read error. The gene calls are TRBV5-6 and TRBJ2-1; tentatively, D is TRBD2 (5 bases). This CDR3 has 15 residues. The V and J ends lost 4 bases and 2 bases respectively, with 13 bases between them. Germline V CDR1 and CDR2: SGHDT, YYEEEE. The CDR3 coding sequence is TGTGCCAGCAGCACCGGGGAGAGGGCCTACAATGAGCAGTTCTCC. The encoded protein is CASSTGERAYNEQFS.

By frequency in the sample, this clonotype is medium-sized (0.01 to 0.1%). The chain couples TRBV6-2 or TRBV6-3 to TRBJ1-6; D call uncertain. V shed 3 bases and J shed 7 bases, with 4 bases lying between them. The CDR3 has 12 amino acids. Per germline, CDR1 MNHEY and CDR2 SVGEGT. The DNA for the CDR3 is TGTGCCAGCAGTTATCCGAATTCACCCCTCCACTTT. This codes for CASSYPNSPLHF.

This clonotype was counted a few times. The V call is TRBV7-2, the J call TRBJ2-7, with D possibly called TRBD1 or TRBD2 (5 bases each). Germline loops: CDR1 SGHTA, CDR2 FQGNSA. CDR3 length equals 14 residues. Trimming took 5 bases from V and 2 from J, leaving 13 bases between them. CDR3 region: CASSPSPGTYEQYF. The CDR3 bases are TGTGCCAGCAGCCCTAGCCCAGGGACCTACGAGCAGTACTTC.

The chain has TRBV7-2 and TRBJ2-2; 7 bases map to TRBD2. J lost 7 bases, V lost 7 bases, and 12 bases had no gene match. This CDR3 is 15 amino acids long. CDR1 is SGHTA, CDR2 FQGNSA, per germline. CDR3 loop: CASTPGRAKGGELFF. CDR3 DNA sequence: TGTGCCAGCACCCCTGGGAGGGCTAAGGGCGGGGAGCTGTTTTTT. Full variable domain (missing parts from reference TRBV7-2 and TRBJ2-2): GAGVSQSPSNKVTEKGKDVELRCDPISGHTALYWYRQSLGQGLEFLIYFQGNSAPDKSGLPSDRFSAERTGGSVSTLTIQRTQQEDSAVYLCASTPGRAKGGELFFGEGSRLTVL.

This clonotype appeared many times. The chain carries TRBV29-1 and TRBJ1-2; D unresolved. The CDR3 loop spans 10 amino acids. With 0 bases removed from V and 13 bases from J, the gap between germline ends came to 9 bases. Germline V gene data show CDR1 as SQVTM and CDR2 as ANQGSEA. CDR3 loop: CSVEEVGVTF. The CDR3 nucleotides read TGCAGCGTTGAAGAGGTTGGAGTCACCTTC.

Many counts were recorded for this clonotype. The V call is TRBV28, the J call TRBJ2-2; the D gene is possibly TRBD2 (5 bases). V was shortened by 5 bases and J by 3 bases, with 13 bases between the two germline ends. The CDR3 is made up of 15 amino acids. The germline V gene encodes CDR1 MDHEN and CDR2 SYDVKM. The CDR3 coding sequence is TGTGCCAGCAGTCCACAAGGCGGGTACACCGGGGAGCTGTTTTTT. It yields the protein CASSPQGGYTGELFF.

Many counts were recorded for this clonotype. This rearrangement joins TRBV28 to TRBJ2-7; 7 bases are a match to TRBD1. This CDR3 is 14 amino acids long. Germline lookup yields CDR1 MDHEN and CDR2 SYDVKM. J gave up 2 bases and V 3 bases, and 4 bases lay outside the gene matches. CDR3 region: CASSFLGQAYEQYF. As DNA, the CDR3 is TGTGCCAGCAGTTTCCTAGGACAGGCCTACGAGCAGTACTTC.

This clonotype appeared many times. The chain combines TRBV9 with TRBJ2-1; possible D gene TRBD2, 5 bases. The CDR3 consists of 14 residues. Germline CDR1 is SGDLS and CDR2 is YYNGEE. The V end was cut by 4 bases, the J end by 5 bases, with 13 bases between. In nucleotides, the CDR3 is TGTGCCAGCAGCCCCAGGTGGGAGAACAATGAGCAGTTCTTC. Amino acids: CASSPRWENNEQFF.

This clonotype was observed many times. J is TRBJ2-3 and V is TRBV2; no reliable D call. Germline V gives CDR1 SNHLY, CDR2 FYNNEI. The CDR3 runs to 14 residues. V lost 3 bases and J 10 bases, leaving 17 bases between the germline ends. The chain's CDR3 is CASSEMSAHSAQYF. The CDR3 bases are TGTGCCAGCAGTGAGATGTCGGCTCACAGTGCGCAGTATTTT.

This clonotype is medium-sized (0.01 to 0.1%) within its sample. V usage is TRBV6-5 and J usage is TRBJ1-2, with D hard to call. The V end lost 0 bases, the J end lost 4 bases, and 12 bases lay between the germline ends. The CDR3 loop spans 15 amino acids. Germline V gives CDR1 MNHEY, CDR2 SVGAGI. The CDR3 is CASSYSGGRGYGYTF. Written as DNA, the CDR3 is TGTGCCAGCAGTTACTCGGGAGGCCGGGGCTATGGCTACACCTTC.

The table lists this clonotype with many counts. The CDR3 protein is CSASRRGSYNEQFF. DNA for the CDR3: TGCAGTGCTTCTCGTAGGGGTTCCTACAATGAGCAGTTCTTC. This chain uses TRBV20-1 with TRBJ2-1; D perhaps matches TRBD1 (5 bases). Trimming shortened V by 5 bases and J by 1 base, and 12 bases separated the two germline ends. This CDR3 has 14 amino acids. Germline-derived CDR1 and CDR2 are DFQATT and SNEGSKA (reference sequence).

This clonotype was observed at least ten times. This rearrangement joins TRBV6-5 to TRBJ2-4; tentative D call: TRBD2 (5 bases). The CDR3 sequence is 15 residues long. CDR1 and CDR2 from the germline V gene are MNHEY and SVGAGI. Between the trimmed V and J ends, which lost 5 bases and 0 bases, there was a span of 11 bases. CDR3 bases: TGTGCCAGCAGTCAAAGAGGGCTAGCCAAAAACATTCAGTACTTC. Translation gives CASSQRGLAKNIQYF.